Presented here are 3 T cell receptor beta chains from one specimen sequenced in a study of spatial heterogeneity in lung cancer. TCRdb passed the 5' RACE reads through MiXCR, listing each CDR3 protein once. The sample has more than 20,000 distinct CDR3 sequences, approximately 5.8% seen once. The sample's time point: sample taken at primary tumor resection. Sequenced material: PBMCs, taken at surgery. These receptor sequences come from a male donor with early-stage non-small cell lung cancer.

This clonotype was detected many times. The V gene is TRBV10-3, the J gene TRBJ2-5; 8 bases align to TRBD2. The CDR3 has 15 residues. Germline V CDR1 and CDR2: ENHRY, SYGVKD. The J segment lost 10 bases and the V segment lost 0 bases, leaving 10 bases of the junction unmatched. The CDR3 loop is CAISESETSEADQYF. CDR3 DNA: TGTGCCATCAGTGAGTCGGAGACTAGCGAGGCGGACCAGTACTTC.

This clonotype was recorded many times. The rearrangement links TRBV7-9 to TRBJ1-1; D is ambiguous. V was cut by 2 bases and J by 3 bases, with 16 bases left in between. Germline loops: CDR1 SEHNR, CDR2 FQNEAQ (reference sequence). The CDR3 is made up of 16 amino acids. The CDR3 sequence: CASSLWSGRADTEAFF. The CDR3 nucleotides are TGTGCCAGCAGCTTATGGAGTGGCCGGGCGGACACTGAAGCTTTCTTT.

This clonotype was detected many times. The V and J genes are TRBV20-1 and TRBJ2-7, with D perhaps matching TRBD1 (6 bases). This CDR3 is built from 14 residues. With 1 base removed from V and 1 base from J, the gap between germline ends came to 11 bases. The germline gives CDR1 DFQATT, CDR2 SNEGSKA (reference sequence). CDR3 nucleotides: TGCAGTGCTAGAGTGGCAGGGGCGTCCTACGAGCAGTACTTC. Protein product: CSARVAGASYEQYF.